One T cell receptor (beta chain) is described in this entry. The source of the sample is a study of blood T cell repertoires in COVID-19. In the study overall: T cells, B-cell-depleted T cells, or PBMCs provided the cDNA or gDNA that served as material.

Some clones are missing from TCRdb's copy, which holds only in-frame ones; the method was immunoSEQ multiplex PCR. The data hold 200,000 to 300,000 clones, with about 84% observed a single time. The CDR3 has 17 amino acids. CDR1 is MDHEN, CDR2 SYDVKM, per germline. Trimming left V 3 bases short and J 3 bases short, with 18 bases between. Sequencing was carried out using peripheral blood. This TCR came from a woman aged 80 or over with COVID-19, enrolled during active disease. The gene calls are TRBV28 and TRBJ2-1, with D perhaps matching TRBD2 (7 bases). The CDR3 here is CASSFLYRGANYNEQFF. The CDR3 region has the DNA TGTGCCAGCAGTTTTCTATACCGGGGGGCGAACTACAATGAGCAGTTCTTC. The full variable domain, its missing parts supplied by reference TRBV28 and TRBJ2-1, is DVKVTQSSRYLVKRTGEKVFLECVQDMDHENMFWYRQDPGLGLRLIYFSYDVKMKEKGDIPEGYSVSREKKERFSLILESASTNQTSMYLCASSFLYRGANYNEQFFGPGTRLTVL.